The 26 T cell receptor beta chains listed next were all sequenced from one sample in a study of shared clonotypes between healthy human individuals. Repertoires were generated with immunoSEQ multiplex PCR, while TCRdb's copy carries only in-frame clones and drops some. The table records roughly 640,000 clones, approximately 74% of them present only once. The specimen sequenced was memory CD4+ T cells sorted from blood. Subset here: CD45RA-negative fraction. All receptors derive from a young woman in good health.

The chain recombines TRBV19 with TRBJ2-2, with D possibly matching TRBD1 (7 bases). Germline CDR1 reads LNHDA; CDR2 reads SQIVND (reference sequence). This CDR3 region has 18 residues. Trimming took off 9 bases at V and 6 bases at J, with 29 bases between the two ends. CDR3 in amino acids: CASLKRNPWTGGAGELFF. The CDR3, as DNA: TGTGCCAGCCTCAAACGGAATCCTTGGACAGGCGGGGCCGGGGAGCTGTTTTTT.

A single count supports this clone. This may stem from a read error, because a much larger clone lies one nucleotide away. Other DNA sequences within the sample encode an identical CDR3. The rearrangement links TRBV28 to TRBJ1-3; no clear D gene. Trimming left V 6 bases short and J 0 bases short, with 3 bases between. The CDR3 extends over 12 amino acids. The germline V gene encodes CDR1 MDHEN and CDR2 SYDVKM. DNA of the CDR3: TGTGCCAGCAGATCCTCTGGAAACACCATATATTTT. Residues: CASRSSGNTIYF.

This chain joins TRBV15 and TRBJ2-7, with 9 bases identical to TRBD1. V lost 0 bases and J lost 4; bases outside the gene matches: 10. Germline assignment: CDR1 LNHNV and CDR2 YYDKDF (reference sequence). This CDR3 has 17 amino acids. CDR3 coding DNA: TGTGCCACCAGCAGAGATCGGCCCGGGACAGGGCTTTACGAGCAGTACTTC. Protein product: CATSRDRPGTGLYEQYF.

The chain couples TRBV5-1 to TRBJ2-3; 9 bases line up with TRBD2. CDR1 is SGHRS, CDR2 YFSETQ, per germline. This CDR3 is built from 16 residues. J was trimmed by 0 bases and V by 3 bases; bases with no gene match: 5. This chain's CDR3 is CASSYRGLASTDTQYF. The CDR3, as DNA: TGCGCCAGCAGCTACCGGGGACTAGCCAGCACAGATACGCAGTATTTT.

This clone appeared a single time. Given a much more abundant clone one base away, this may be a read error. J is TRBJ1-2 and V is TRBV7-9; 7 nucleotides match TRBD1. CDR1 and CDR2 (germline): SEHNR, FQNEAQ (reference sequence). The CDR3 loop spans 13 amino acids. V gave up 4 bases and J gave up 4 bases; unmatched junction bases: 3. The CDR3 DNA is TGTGCCAGCAGCTCACAGGGGTCCTATGGCTACACCTTC. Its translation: CASSSQGSYGYTF. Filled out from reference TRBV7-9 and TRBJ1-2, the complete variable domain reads DTGVSQNPRHKITKRGQNVTFRCDPISEHNRLYWYRQTLGQGPEFLTYFQNEAQLEKSRLLSDRFSAERPKGSFSTLEIQRTEQGDSAMYLCASSSQGSYGYTFGSGTRLTVV.

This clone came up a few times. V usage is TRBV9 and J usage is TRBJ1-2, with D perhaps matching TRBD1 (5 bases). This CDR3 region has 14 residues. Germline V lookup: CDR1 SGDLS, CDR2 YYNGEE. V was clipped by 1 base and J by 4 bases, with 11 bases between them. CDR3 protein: CASSVSSGIYGYTF. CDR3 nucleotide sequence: TGTGCCAGCAGCGTAAGTTCAGGGATCTATGGCTACACCTTC.

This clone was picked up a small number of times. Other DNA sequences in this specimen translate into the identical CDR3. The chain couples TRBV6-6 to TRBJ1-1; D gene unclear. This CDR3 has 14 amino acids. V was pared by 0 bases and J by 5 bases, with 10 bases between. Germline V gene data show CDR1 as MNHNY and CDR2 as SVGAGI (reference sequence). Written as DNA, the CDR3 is TGTGCCAGCAGTTACTCGGTCGGCGAGACTGAAGCTTTCTTT. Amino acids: CASSYSVGETEAFF.

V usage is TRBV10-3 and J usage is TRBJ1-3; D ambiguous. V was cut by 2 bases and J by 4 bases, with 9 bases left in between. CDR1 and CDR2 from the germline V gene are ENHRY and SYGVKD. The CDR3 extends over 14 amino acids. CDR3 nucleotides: TGTGCCATCAGTGAGAGCAGTACAGGAAACACCATATATTTT. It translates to CAISESSTGNTIYF.

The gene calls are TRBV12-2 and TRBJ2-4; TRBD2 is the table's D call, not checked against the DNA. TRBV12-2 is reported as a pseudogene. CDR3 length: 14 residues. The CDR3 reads CASRAAASGYIQYF. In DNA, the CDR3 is TGTGCAAGTCGCGCCGCCGCATCGGGGTACATTCAGTACTTC.

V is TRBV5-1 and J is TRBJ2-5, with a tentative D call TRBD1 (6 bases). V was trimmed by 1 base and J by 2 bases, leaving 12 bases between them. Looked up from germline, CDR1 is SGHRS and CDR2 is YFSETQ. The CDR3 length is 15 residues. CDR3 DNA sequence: TGCGCCAGCAGCTTGTTCGCAGGGGTACAAGAGACCCAGTACTTC. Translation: CASSLFAGVQETQYF. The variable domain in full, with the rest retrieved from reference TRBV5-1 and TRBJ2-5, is KAGVTQTPRYLIKTRGQQVTLSCSPISGHRSVSWYQQTPGQGLQFLFEYFSETQRNKGNFPGRFSGRQFSNSRSEMNVSTLELGDSALYLCASSLFAGVQETQYFGPGTRLLVL.

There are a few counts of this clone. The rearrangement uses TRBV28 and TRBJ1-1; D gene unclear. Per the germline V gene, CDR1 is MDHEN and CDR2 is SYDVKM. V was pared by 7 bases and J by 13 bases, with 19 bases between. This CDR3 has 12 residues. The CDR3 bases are TGTGCCAGCATCCCCCTTAAGGGAGAGGGTTTCTTT. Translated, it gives CASIPLKGEGFF.

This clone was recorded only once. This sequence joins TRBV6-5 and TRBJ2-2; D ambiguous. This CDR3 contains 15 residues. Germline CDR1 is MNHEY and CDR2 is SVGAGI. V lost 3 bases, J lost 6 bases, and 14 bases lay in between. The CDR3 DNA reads TGTGCCAGCAGTTATTTCTCCCTCCTGGCCGGGGAGCTGTTTTTT. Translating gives CASSYFSLLAGELFF.

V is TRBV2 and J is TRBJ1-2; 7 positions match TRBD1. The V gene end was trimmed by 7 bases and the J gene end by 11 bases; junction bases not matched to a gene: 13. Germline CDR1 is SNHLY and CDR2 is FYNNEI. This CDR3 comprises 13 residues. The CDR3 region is CASTADRDSGYTF. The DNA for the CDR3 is TGTGCCAGCACCGCCGACAGGGACTCTGGATACACCTTC.

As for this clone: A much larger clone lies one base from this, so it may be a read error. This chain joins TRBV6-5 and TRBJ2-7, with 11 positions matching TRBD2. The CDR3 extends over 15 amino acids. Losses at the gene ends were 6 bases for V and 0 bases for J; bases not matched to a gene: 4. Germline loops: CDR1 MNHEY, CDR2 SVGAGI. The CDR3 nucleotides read TGTGCCAGCAGGGGGACTAGCGGCAGCTCCTACGAGCAGTACTTC. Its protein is CASRGTSGSSYEQYF.

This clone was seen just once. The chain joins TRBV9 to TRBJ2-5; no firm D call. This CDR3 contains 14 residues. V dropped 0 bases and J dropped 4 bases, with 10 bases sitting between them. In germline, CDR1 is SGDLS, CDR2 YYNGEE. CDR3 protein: CASSVGQVGETQYF. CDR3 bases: TGTGCCAGCAGCGTAGGGCAGGTGGGAGAGACCCAGTACTTC.

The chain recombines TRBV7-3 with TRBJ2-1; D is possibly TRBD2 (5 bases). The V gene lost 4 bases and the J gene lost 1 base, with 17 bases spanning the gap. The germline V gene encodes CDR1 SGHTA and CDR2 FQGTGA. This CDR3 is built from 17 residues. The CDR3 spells CASSSARTLDSYNEQFF. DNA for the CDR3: TGTGCCAGCAGCTCCGCACGGACTCTTGATTCCTACAATGAGCAGTTCTTC.

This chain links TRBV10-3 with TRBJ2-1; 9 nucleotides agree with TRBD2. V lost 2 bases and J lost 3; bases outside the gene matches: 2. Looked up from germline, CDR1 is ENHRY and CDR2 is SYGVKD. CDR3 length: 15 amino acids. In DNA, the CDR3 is TGTGCCATCAGTGAGGGGACTAGCTTCTACAATGAGCAGTTCTTC. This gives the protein CAISEGTSFYNEQFF.

The DNA of the CDR3 is TGTGCCAGCAGCTTAGATCCTACCCCTTTGGATGAGCAGTTCTTC. Translating gives CASSLDPTPLDEQFF. The genes are TRBV11-2 and TRBJ2-1; D remains ambiguous. Germline V gene lookup returns CDR1 SGHAT and CDR2 FQNNGV. This CDR3 has 15 residues. Trimming took 0 bases from V and 8 from J, leaving 14 bases between them.

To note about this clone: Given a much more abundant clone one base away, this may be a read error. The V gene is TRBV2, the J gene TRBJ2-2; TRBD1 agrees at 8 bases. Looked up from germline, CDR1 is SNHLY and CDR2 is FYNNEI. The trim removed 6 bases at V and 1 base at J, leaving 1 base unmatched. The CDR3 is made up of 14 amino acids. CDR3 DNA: TGTGCCAGCAGGGGGACAGGGAACACCGGGGAGCTGTTTTTT. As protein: CASRGTGNTGELFF.

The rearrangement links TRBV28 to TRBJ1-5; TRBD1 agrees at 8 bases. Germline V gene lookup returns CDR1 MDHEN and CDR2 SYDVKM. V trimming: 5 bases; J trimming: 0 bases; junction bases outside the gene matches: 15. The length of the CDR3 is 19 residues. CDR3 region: CASSGLTGAALYSNQPQHF. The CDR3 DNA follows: TGTGCCAGCAGTGGCCTGACAGGGGCTGCCCTTTATAGCAATCAGCCCCAGCATTTT.

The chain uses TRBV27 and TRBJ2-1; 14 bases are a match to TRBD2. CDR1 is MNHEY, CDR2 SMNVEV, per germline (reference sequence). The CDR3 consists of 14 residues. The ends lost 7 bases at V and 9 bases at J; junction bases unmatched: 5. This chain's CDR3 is CASMGLAGVGEQFF. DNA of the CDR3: TGTGCCAGCATGGGACTAGCGGGAGTCGGTGAGCAGTTCTTC.

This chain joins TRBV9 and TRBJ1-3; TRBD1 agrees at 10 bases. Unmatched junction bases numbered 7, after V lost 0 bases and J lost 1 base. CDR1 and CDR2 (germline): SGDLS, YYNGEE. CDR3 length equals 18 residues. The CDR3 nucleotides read TGTGCCAGCAGCGTAGGGGGGACAGGGGTTTGGTCTGGAAACACCATATATTTT. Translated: CASSVGGTGVWSGNTIYF.

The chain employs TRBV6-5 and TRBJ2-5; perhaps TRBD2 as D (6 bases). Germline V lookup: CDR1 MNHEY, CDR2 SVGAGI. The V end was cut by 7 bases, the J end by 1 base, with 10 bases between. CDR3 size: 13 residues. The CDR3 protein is CASKPAGQETQYF. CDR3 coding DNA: TGTGCCAGCAAACCAGCGGGCCAAGAGACCCAGTACTTC.

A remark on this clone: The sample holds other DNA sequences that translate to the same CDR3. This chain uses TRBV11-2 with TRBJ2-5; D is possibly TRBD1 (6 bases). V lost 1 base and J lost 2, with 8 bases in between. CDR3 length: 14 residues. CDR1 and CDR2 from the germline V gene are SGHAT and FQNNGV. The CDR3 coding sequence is TGTGCCAGCAGCTTAGGGGGGACACAAGAGACCCAGTACTTC. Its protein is CASSLGGTQETQYF.

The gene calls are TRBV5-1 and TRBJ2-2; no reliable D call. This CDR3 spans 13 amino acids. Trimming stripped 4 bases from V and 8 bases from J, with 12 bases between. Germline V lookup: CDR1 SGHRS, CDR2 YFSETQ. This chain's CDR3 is CASSPHAAGELFF. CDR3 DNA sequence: TGCGCCAGCAGCCCCCATGCGGCGGGGGAGCTGTTTTTT. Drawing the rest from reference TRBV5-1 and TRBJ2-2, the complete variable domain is KAGVTQTPRYLIKTRGQQVTLSCSPISGHRSVSWYQQTPGQGLQFLFEYFSETQRNKGNFPGRFSGRQFSNSRSEMNVSTLELGDSALYLCASSPHAAGELFFGEGSRLTVL.

CDR3: CASSSSGLSSYEQYF. CDR3 sequence (DNA): TGTGCCAGCAGTTCTAGCGGGCTGAGCTCCTACGAGCAGTACTTC. The rearrangement uses TRBV6-5 and TRBJ2-7, with TRBD2 matching 8 bases. The ends lost 4 bases at V and 0 bases at J; junction bases unmatched: 5. The CDR3 spans 15 residues. CDR1 is MNHEY and CDR2 is SVGAGI in the germline V gene.